These 27 T cell receptor beta chains were all obtained from the same sample, sequenced in a study of blood T cell repertoires in COVID-19. Only in-frame clones appear in the TCRdb table, and some are missing; sequencing was by immunoSEQ multiplex PCR. In the table there are about 120,000 clones, around 83% of which are singletons. Material: PBMCs or T cells enriched from blood (not recorded which). These receptors all stem from a woman aged 25 to 39 who had recovered from COVID-19.

The rearrangement uses TRBV6-5 and TRBJ2-7; 8 bases fit TRBD1. The CDR3 is 14 amino acids. J lost 3 bases, V lost 6 bases, and 7 bases had no gene match. Germline V gene data show CDR1 as MNHEY and CDR2 as SVGAGI. The CDR3 reads CASSPGTGLYEQYF. CDR3 in DNA: TGTGCCAGCAGCCCCGGGACAGGACTCTACGAGCAGTACTTC.

This chain uses TRBV5-6 with TRBJ1-6, with a possible D match to TRBD1 (6 bases). This CDR3 has 13 residues. With 2 bases removed from V and 8 bases from J, the gap between germline ends came to 8 bases. Germline V CDR1 and CDR2: SGHDT, YYEEEE. The CDR3 loop reads CASSFYRDSPLHF. CDR3 in DNA: TGTGCCAGCAGCTTCTACAGGGATTCACCCCTCCACTTT.

The rearrangement uses TRBV19 and TRBJ2-1; the match to TRBD1 covers 9 bases. CDR1 LNHDA and CDR2 SQIVND come from the germline V gene (reference sequence). The CDR3 covers 17 residues. V trimming: 0 bases; J trimming: 8 bases; junction bases outside the gene matches: 11. CDR3: CASSIDVGTGIFDEQFF. For the CDR3, the DNA is TGTGCCAGTAGTATAGACGTCGGGACAGGGATTTTTGATGAGCAGTTCTTC.

The V call is TRBV2, the J call TRBJ2-1; TRBD2 matches at 8 bases. J gave up 8 bases and V 7 bases, and 13 bases lay outside the gene matches. The CDR3 has 15 amino acids. The germline gives CDR1 SNHLY, CDR2 FYNNEI. In DNA, the CDR3 is TGTGCCAGCAACTACCAGGGACTAGACGGGGATGAGCAGTTCTTC. Its protein is CASNYQGLDGDEQFF.

V and J are TRBV10-3 and TRBJ1-4, with a possible D match to TRBD1 (5 bases). Germline lookup yields CDR1 ENHRY and CDR2 SYGVKD. CDR3 length: 11 amino acids. Trimming removed 10 bases at V and 6 bases at J, with 9 bases between. CDR3 bases: TGTGCCAAGGGCAGGGATGAAAAACTGTTTTTT. Protein product: CAKGRDEKLFF.

The genes are TRBV18 and TRBJ2-2, with 7 bases that match TRBD2. The V and J ends lost 5 bases and 7 bases, in that order; junction bases with no gene match: 7. CDR3 size: 14 residues. Germline V CDR1 and CDR2: KGHSH, LQKENI. The CDR3 coding sequence is TGTGCCAGCTCATCGACTAGCTTGAGCGGGGAGCTGTTTTTT. The encoded protein is CASSSTSLSGELFF.

J is TRBJ1-5 and V is TRBV4-3; D uncertain. Trimming stripped 0 bases from V and 4 bases from J, with 13 bases between. CDR1 is LGHNA, CDR2 YSLEER, per germline. The CDR3 covers 16 residues. Here the CDR3 reads CASSQDLGVRNQPQHF. The CDR3 nucleotides are TGCGCCAGCAGCCAAGATTTGGGAGTAAGAAATCAGCCCCAGCATTTT.

The rearrangement uses TRBV5-6 and TRBJ1-2; weak D call: TRBD1 (5 bases). V was trimmed by 6 bases and J by 3 bases, leaving 15 bases between them. The V gene's germline CDR1 is SGHDT and CDR2 YYEEEE. The CDR3 has 14 residues. The CDR3 is CASTLMGGDYGYTF. Written as DNA, the CDR3 is TGTGCCAGCACCCTTATGGGAGGGGACTATGGCTACACCTTC.

The gene calls are TRBV19 and TRBJ1-5; D gene unclear. CDR1 LNHDA and CDR2 SQIVND come from the germline V gene (reference sequence). The V end was cut by 0 bases, the J end by 13 bases, with 13 bases between. This CDR3 is 13 amino acids long. In nucleotides, the CDR3 is TGTGCCAGTAGTATAGAACGAGTGTCCTGGCAGCATTTT. Protein product: CASSIERVSWQHF.

This clone is a singleton in its sample. CDR3 loop: CASSIRVSAGKGTEAFF. The CDR3 coding sequence is TGTGCCAGTAGTATACGGGTTTCGGCAGGGAAGGGCACTGAAGCTTTCTTT. The J gene is TRBJ1-1, the V gene TRBV19; maybe TRBD1 (5 bases). Trimming removed 2 bases at V and 4 bases at J, with 20 bases between. Germline assignment: CDR1 LNHDA and CDR2 SQIVND (reference sequence). This CDR3 has 17 residues. Full variable domain (remainder filled in from reference TRBV19 and TRBJ1-1): DGGITQSPKYLFRKEGQNVTLSCEQNLNHDAMYWYRQDPGQGLRLIYYSQIVNDFQKGDIAEGYSVSREKKESFPLTVTSAQKNPTAFYLCASSIRVSAGKGTEAFFGQGTRLTVV.

The chain links TRBV5-5 to TRBJ1-2; the D gene is possibly TRBD1 (5 bases). V lost 4 bases, J lost 3 bases, and 13 bases lay in between. CDR1 and CDR2 from the germline V gene are SGHKS and YYEKEE (reference sequence). CDR3 length: 14 residues. CDR3 protein: CASSRTGVDYGYTF. CDR3 in DNA: TGTGCCAGCAGCAGAACAGGAGTCGACTATGGCTACACCTTC. Using reference TRBV5-5 and TRBJ1-2 for the parts outside the CDR3, the full variable domain is DAGVTQSPTHLIKTRGQQVTLRCSPISGHKSVSWYQQVLGQGPQFIFQYYEKEERGRGNFPDRFSARQFPNYSSELNVNALLLGDSALYLCASSRTGVDYGYTFGSGTRLTVV.

The chain carries TRBV5-4 and TRBJ2-1; D call uncertain. CDR1 is SGHNT, CDR2 YYREEE, per germline (reference sequence). V was trimmed by 7 bases and J by 6 bases, leaving 20 bases between them. This CDR3 comprises 15 residues. CDR3: CASRGEGATRNEQFF. The CDR3 coding sequence is TGTGCCAGCCGAGGAGAAGGAGCCACCCGCAATGAGCAGTTCTTC.

This chain links TRBV2 with TRBJ1-2, with D possibly being TRBD1 (5 bases). V was pared by 1 base and J by 4 bases, with 13 bases between. The CDR3 has 15 residues. Germline loops: CDR1 SNHLY, CDR2 FYNNEI. In DNA form, the CDR3 reads TGTGCCAGCAGTGAAGTGAGACAGCCTATCTATGGCTACACCTTC. Encoded protein: CASSEVRQPIYGYTF.

The gene calls are TRBV6-5 and TRBJ1-3; D is unclear. This CDR3 spans 16 amino acids. Germline V lookup: CDR1 MNHEY, CDR2 SVGAGI. V lost 0 bases and J 2 bases, leaving 11 bases between the germline ends. DNA for the CDR3: TGTGCCAGCAGTTACTCGCAAACGGTTCCTGGAAACACCATATATTTT. This sequence encodes CASSYSQTVPGNTIYF.

J is TRBJ1-3 and V is TRBV28, with a tentative D call TRBD1 (6 bases). CDR3 length equals 16 residues. CDR1 and CDR2 (germline): MDHEN, SYDVKM. V lost 2 bases, J lost 0 bases, and 11 bases lay in between. The CDR3: CASSLLRGASGNTIYF. The CDR3 DNA follows: TGTGCCAGCAGTTTACTCAGGGGAGCCTCTGGAAACACCATATATTTT. Drawing the rest from reference TRBV28 and TRBJ1-3, the complete variable domain is DVKVTQSSRYLVKRTGEKVFLECVQDMDHENMFWYRQDPGLGLRLIYFSYDVKMKEKGDIPEGYSVSREKKERFSLILESASTNQTSMYLCASSLLRGASGNTIYFGEGSWLTVV.

The chain is built from TRBV23-1 and TRBJ2-4; D may be TRBD2 (6 bases). TRBV23-1 is given ORF status, its function remaining uncertain. This CDR3 is 16 amino acids long. With 4 bases removed from V and 0 bases from J, the gap between germline ends came to 13 bases. The CDR3 region is CASSLEGEEAKNIQYF. CDR3 bases: TGCGCCAGCAGTCTGGAGGGAGAGGAAGCCAAAAACATTCAGTACTTC.

The genes are TRBV4-3 and TRBJ2-3, with 9 bases lining up with TRBD2. Trimming removed 0 bases from V and 12 bases from J; junction bases left unmatched: 4. Germline V gene sequence: CDR1 LGHNA, CDR2 YSLEER. The CDR3 runs 13 residues. CDR3 loop: CASSQDSGTSQYF. CDR3 in DNA: TGCGCCAGCAGCCAAGACTCGGGGACTAGCCAGTATTTT.

This clone was recorded only once. The gene calls are TRBV29-1 and TRBJ1-2; 8 bases are a match to TRBD1. Looked up from germline, CDR1 is SQVTM and CDR2 is ANQGSEA. The CDR3 covers 16 residues. The V and J ends lost 0 bases and 2 bases, in that order; junction bases with no gene match: 8. The CDR3 sequence is CSVEDLWTGYNYGYTF. In nucleotides, the CDR3 is TGCAGCGTTGAAGATCTTTGGACAGGGTACAACTATGGCTACACCTTC.

CDR3 in DNA: TGTGCCAGCAGATCAACTGGGAGCTCCTATAATTCACCCCTCCACTTT. Translated: CASRSTGSSYNSPLHF. The chain combines TRBV28 with TRBJ1-6; D call uncertain. The CDR3 spans 16 residues. Germline loops: CDR1 MDHEN, CDR2 SYDVKM. The V and J ends lost 6 bases and 0 bases respectively, with 12 bases between them.

The chain joins TRBV4-3 to TRBJ2-7; TRBD1 aligns across 9 bases. Per germline, CDR1 LGHNA and CDR2 YSLEER. V shed 1 base, J shed 4 bases, and the junction held 11 bases outside the gene matches. The length of the CDR3 is 17 residues. CDR3 sequence: CASSQGGAGTGRYEQYF. CDR3 nucleotide sequence: TGCGCCAGCAGCCAAGGGGGGGCCGGGACAGGGAGATACGAGCAGTACTTC.

The V and J genes are TRBV7-3 and TRBJ1-5; 7 bases match TRBD1. From germline, CDR1 is SGHTA and CDR2 FQGTGA. J was trimmed by 2 bases and V by 4 bases; bases with no gene match: 2. This CDR3 is 14 amino acids long. For the CDR3, the DNA is TGTGCCAGCAGCTCTGGGACAGGCAATCAGCCCCAGCATTTT. Residues: CASSSGTGNQPQHF.

The rearrangement links TRBV20-1 to TRBJ1-5, with 7 bases matching TRBD1. Losses at the gene ends were 3 bases for V and 4 bases for J; bases not matched to a gene: 6. The CDR3 has 14 amino acids. Germline-derived CDR1 and CDR2 are DFQATT and SNEGSKA (reference sequence). CDR3 in DNA: TGCAGTGCTAGTGTAGGGACAGCTAATCAGCCCCAGCATTTT. This codes for CSASVGTANQPQHF.

The J gene is TRBJ1-5, the V gene TRBV9, with a tentative D call TRBD1 (6 bases). The V end lost 4 bases, the J end lost 3 bases, and 11 bases lay between the germline ends. There are 14 residues in the CDR3. In germline, CDR1 is SGDLS, CDR2 YYNGEE. In DNA, the CDR3 is TGTGCCAGCAGCCCTGGGGGGGCCAATCAGCCCCAGCATTTT. Translation: CASSPGGANQPQHF. The full variable domain, in which reference TRBV9 and TRBJ1-5 provide the parts outside the CDR3, is DSGVTQTPKHLITATGQRVTLRCSPRSGDLSVYWYQQSLDQGLQFLIQYYNGEERAKGNILERFSAQQFPDLHSELNLSSLELGDSALYFCASSPGGANQPQHFGDGTRLSIL.

This chain uses TRBV30 with TRBJ1-5, with 7 nucleotides matching TRBD1. The germline V gene encodes CDR1 GTSNPN and CDR2 SVGIG (reference sequence). CDR3 length: 15 residues. J was trimmed by 2 bases and V by 3 bases; bases with no gene match: 7. CDR3 loop: CAWRTPGTGNQPQHF. CDR3 DNA sequence: TGTGCCTGGAGAACCCCCGGGACAGGCAATCAGCCCCAGCATTTT.

The chain is built from TRBV29-1 and TRBJ1-1; D perhaps matches TRBD1 (6 bases). The germline V and J ends were trimmed by 6 bases and 0 bases, with 8 bases remaining between them. The germline gives CDR1 SQVTM, CDR2 ANQGSEA. The CDR3 runs to 12 residues. CDR3: CSVGHMNTEAFF. In nucleotides, the CDR3 is TGCAGCGTGGGACACATGAACACTGAAGCTTTCTTT.

The rearrangement joins TRBV5-4 to TRBJ2-5; perhaps TRBD1 as D (6 bases). This CDR3 spans 16 amino acids. Germline loops: CDR1 SGHNT, CDR2 YYREEE (reference sequence). Trimming took off 4 bases at V and 2 bases at J, with 18 bases between the two ends. CDR3 amino acids: CASSIGTPNTQETQYF. For the CDR3, the DNA is TGTGCCAGCAGCATAGGGACACCGAATACACAAGAGACCCAGTACTTC. Based on the CDR3 plus reference TRBV5-4 and TRBJ2-5, the full variable domain is ETGVTQSPTHLIKTRGQQVTLRCSSQSGHNTVSWYQQALGQGPQFIFQYYREEENGRGNFPPRFSGLQFPNYSSELNVNALELDDSALYLCASSIGTPNTQETQYFGPGTRLLVL.

This rearrangement joins TRBV18 to TRBJ1-1; no clear D gene. This CDR3 has 14 amino acids. V was shortened by 2 bases and J by 4 bases, with 11 bases between the two germline ends. Germline V gene lookup returns CDR1 KGHSH and CDR2 LQKENI. The CDR3 DNA follows: TGTGCCAGCTCACCAACAGCGGTGGGCACTGAAGCTTTCTTT. This codes for CASSPTAVGTEAFF.